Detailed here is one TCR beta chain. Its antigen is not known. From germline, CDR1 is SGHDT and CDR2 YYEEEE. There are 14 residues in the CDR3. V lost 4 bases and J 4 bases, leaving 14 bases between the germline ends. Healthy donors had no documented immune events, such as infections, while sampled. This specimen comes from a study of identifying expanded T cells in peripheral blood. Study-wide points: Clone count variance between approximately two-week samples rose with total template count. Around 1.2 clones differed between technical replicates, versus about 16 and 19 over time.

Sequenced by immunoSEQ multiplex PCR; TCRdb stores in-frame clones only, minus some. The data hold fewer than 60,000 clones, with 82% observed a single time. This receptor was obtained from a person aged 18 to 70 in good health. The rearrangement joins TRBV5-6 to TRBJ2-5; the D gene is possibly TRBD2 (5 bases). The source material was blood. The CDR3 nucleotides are TGTGCCAGCAGCCGGACCGGGGTCCCAGAGACCCAGTACTTC. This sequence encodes CASSRTGVPETQYF.